The rows below give T cell receptor beta chains drawn from one sample of a study of shared clonotypes between healthy human individuals. Sequencing used immunoSEQ multiplex PCR; TCRdb keeps in-frame clones, though not all of them. The table records about 680,000 clones, 55% to 85% of them present only once. The sequencing input was memory CD4+ T cells sorted from blood. Source of these receptors: a woman aged 25-40 years in good health. Each CDR3 is given with its conserved first and last residue.

15 TRBV19 CASSNTRYSYNEQFF
16 TRBV7-8 CASSLDRWLAKNIQYF
14 TRBV19 CASRGQGRSGEQYF
14 TRBV28 CASSFGGTNEKLFF
14 TRBV5-1 CASSLYPGSQPQHF
15 TRBV5-1 CASSSRAQGSYEQYF
11 TRBV2 CASSQAYEQYF
17 TRBV6-1 CASSDLPGVPGNQPQHF
13 TRBV10-3 CATRGQLNEKLFF
15 TRBV19 CASTRTGGGTGELFF
13 TRBV29-1 CSVVQGQGYGYTF
17 TRBV4-1 CASSRDREPQLEEKLFF
14 TRBV5-6 CASSPGLPAYEQYF
16 TRBV5-1 CASSFIAGPSTDTQYF
15 TRBV6-5 CASSYQGYGANVLTF
13 TRBV10-3 CAISTGEDTEAFF
17 TRBV7-2 CASSLGGGSSGTDTQYF
16 TRBV9 CASSAGTGLAYNEQFF
15 TRBV4-1 CASSQSAGTVTEAFF
14 TRBV11-2 CASSAGRHTGELFF
14 TRBV2 CASRTQGASEKLFF